The sequence of this T cell receptor beta chain was determined in a study of shared clonotypes between healthy human individuals. CDR3 length: 13 residues. The germline V gene encodes CDR1 SEHNR and CDR2 FQNEAQ (reference sequence). V was cut by 1 base and J by 3 bases, with 7 bases left in between. Study results and caveats: The four-donor shared clonotypes exceeded non-shared clonotypes in generation probability, with non-shared ones scoring lower. Only blood was sampled; tissue repertoires likely differ. Represented diversity, genetic and exposure-history alike, was limited by few donors.

The assay was carried out at the deep level. Clones were read by immunoSEQ multiplex PCR, and TCRdb kept only the in-frame ones, dropping some. The data contain approximately 810,000 clones, about 92% of them singletons. In regard to this clone: Its antigen is unknown. The sample contains more than one DNA sequence encoding this CDR3.

Terminally differentiated effector memory CD45RA+ cells were excluded by CCR7 positive selection of CD45RO-negative cells. The origin of this receptor is a man aged 30 to 45 in good health. The source material was naive CD8+ T cells sorted from blood. This sequence joins TRBV7-9 and TRBJ2-7; perhaps TRBD1 as D (6 bases). The DNA of the CDR3 is TGTGCCAGCAGCTTAGAGGACAGCTACGAGCAGTACTTC. Translation gives CASSLEDSYEQYF.